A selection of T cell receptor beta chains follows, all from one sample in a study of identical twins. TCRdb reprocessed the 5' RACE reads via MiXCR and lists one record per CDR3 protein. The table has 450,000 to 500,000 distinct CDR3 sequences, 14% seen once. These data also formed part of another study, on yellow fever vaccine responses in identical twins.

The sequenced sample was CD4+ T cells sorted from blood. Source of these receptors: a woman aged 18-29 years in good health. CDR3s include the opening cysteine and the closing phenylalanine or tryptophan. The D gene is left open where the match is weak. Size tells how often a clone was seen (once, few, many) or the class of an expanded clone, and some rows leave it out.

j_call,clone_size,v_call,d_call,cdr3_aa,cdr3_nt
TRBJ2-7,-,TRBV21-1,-,CASSPRASGLSYEQYF,TGTGCCAGCAGCCCGAGGGCATCCGGCTTGTCCTACGAGCAGTACTTC
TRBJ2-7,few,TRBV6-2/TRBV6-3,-,CASSARGSYEQYF,TGTGCCAGCAGTGCCAGGGGTAGCTACGAGCAGTACTTC
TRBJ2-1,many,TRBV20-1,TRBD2,CSARGPAGPYNEQFF,TGCAGTGCCAGAGGGCCAGCGGGGCCCTACAATGAGCAGTTCTTC
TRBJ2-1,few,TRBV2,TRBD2,CASRPHRLAGIDWNNEQFF,TGTGCCAGCAGGCCGCATCGACTAGCGGGAATCGACTGGAACAATGAGCAGTTCTTC
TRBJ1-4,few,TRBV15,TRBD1,CATSRDDRVGNEKLFF,TGTGCCACCAGCAGAGACGACAGGGTTGGTAATGAAAAACTGTTTTTT
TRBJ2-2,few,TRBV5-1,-,CATAQGQNTGELFF,TGCGCCACCGCGCAGGGACAGAACACCGGGGAGCTGTTTTTT
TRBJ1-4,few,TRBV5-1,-,CASSLNREKLFF,TGCGCCAGCAGCTTGAACCGAGAAAAACTGTTTTTT
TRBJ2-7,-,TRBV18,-,CASSPTPGGSYEQYF,TGTGCCAGCTCACCGACTCCAGGAGGCTCCTACGAGCAGTACTTC
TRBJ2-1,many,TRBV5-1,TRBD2,CASSKGLAGDEQFF,TGCGCCAGCAGCAAGGGACTAGCGGGAGACGAGCAGTTCTTC
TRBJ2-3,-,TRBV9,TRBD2,CASSVSATSGAVGTQYF,TGTGCCAGCAGCGTCTCCGCGACTAGCGGGGCAGTTGGTACGCAGTATTTT
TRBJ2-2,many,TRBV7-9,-,CASSPPIWTNTGELFF,TGTGCCAGCAGCCCCCCGATATGGACAAACACCGGGGAGCTGTTTTTT
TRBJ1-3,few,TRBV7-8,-,CASSLEGRNPGNTIYF,TGTGCCAGCAGCTTAGAAGGCCGAAACCCTGGAAACACCATATATTTT
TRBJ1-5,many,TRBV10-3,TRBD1,CAIRDRDSNQPQHF,TGTGCCATCCGGGACAGGGATAGCAATCAGCCCCAGCATTTT
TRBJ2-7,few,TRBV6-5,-,CASSDGNEQYF,TGTGCCAGCAGTGACGGAAACGAGCAGTACTTC
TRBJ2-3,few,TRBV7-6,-,CASSLAWAGTDTQYF,TGTGCCAGCAGCTTAGCCTGGGCGGGCACAGATACGCAGTATTTT
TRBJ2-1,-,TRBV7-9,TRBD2,CASRIAGTSGRGEQFF,TGTGCCAGCAGGATTGCCGGGACTAGCGGGAGGGGTGAGCAGTTCTTC
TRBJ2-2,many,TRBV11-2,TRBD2,CASSRWSSGPLGELFF,TGTGCCAGCAGCCGATGGTCTAGCGGGCCCCTAGGGGAGCTGTTTTTT
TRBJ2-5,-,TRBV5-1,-,CASSLTGNTQETQYF,TGCGCCAGCAGCTTGACTGGGAATACCCAAGAGACCCAGTACTTC
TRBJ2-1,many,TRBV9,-,CASSVTLDLVEQFF,TGTGCCAGCAGCGTAACTCTCGACTTGGTTGAGCAGTTCTTC
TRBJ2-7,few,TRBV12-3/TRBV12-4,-,CASSSLRDEQYF,TGTGCCAGCAGTTCCCTCCGGGACGAGCAGTACTTC
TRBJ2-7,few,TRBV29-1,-,CSGLSNSYEQYF,TGCAGCGGTCTTTCGAACTCCTACGAGCAGTACTTC
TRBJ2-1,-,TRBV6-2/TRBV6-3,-,CANSGGPQGEQFF,TGTGCCAACAGTGGTGGACCTCAGGGTGAGCAGTTCTTC
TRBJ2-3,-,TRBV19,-,CASSIGLGDLSTDTQYF,TGTGCCAGTAGTATAGGGTTAGGTGACCTTAGCACAGATACGCAGTATTTT
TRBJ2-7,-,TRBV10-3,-,CAISSTPTTYEQYF,TGTGCCATCAGCAGTACCCCTACGACCTACGAGCAGTACTTC
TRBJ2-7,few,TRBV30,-,CAWSVDRTYEQYF,TGTGCCTGGTCCGTCGACAGAACCTACGAGCAGTACTTC
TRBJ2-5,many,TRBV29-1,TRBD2,CSVRGEISDLETQYF,TGCAGCGTTCGGGGGGAAATTAGCGATTTAGAGACCCAGTACTTC
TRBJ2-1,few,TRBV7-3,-,CASSYEPSSYNEQFF,TGTGCCAGCAGCTACGAACCCAGCTCCTACAATGAGCAGTTCTTC
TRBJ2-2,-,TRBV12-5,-,CASARTGPNTGELFF,TGTGCTAGTGCCCGAACAGGGCCGAACACCGGGGAGCTGTTTTTT
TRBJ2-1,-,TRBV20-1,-,CSASVVSNEQFF,TGCAGTGCTAGCGTAGTTTCCAATGAGCAGTTCTTC
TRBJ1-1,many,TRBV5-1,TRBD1,CASQLTGGTEAFF,TGCGCCAGCCAACTCACAGGGGGCACTGAAGCTTTCTTT
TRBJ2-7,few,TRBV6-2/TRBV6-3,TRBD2,CASSLGGRGSYEQYF,TGTGCCAGCAGTTTGGGCGGGAGAGGATCCTACGAGCAGTACTTC
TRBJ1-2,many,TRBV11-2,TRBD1,CASSPRTGQPGYTF,TGTGCCAGCAGCCCTAGGACGGGACAGCCTGGCTACACCTTC
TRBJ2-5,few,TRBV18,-,CASSDLWGGEETQYF,TGTGCCAGCTCAGACCTGTGGGGGGGCGAAGAGACCCAGTACTTC
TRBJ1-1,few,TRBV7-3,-,CASSLTPGNTEAFF,TGTGCCAGCAGCTTAACCCCGGGGAACACTGAAGCTTTCTTT
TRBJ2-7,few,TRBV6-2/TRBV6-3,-,CASSYRGNQAYEQYF,TGTGCCAGCAGTTACAGGGGTAATCAGGCCTACGAGCAGTACTTC
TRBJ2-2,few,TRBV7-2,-,CASSLVQDPQTGELFF,TGTGCCAGCAGCTTAGTCCAGGACCCCCAGACCGGGGAGCTGTTTTTT
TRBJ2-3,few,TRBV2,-,CASSEIETDTQYF,TGTGCCAGCAGTGAGATCGAGACAGATACGCAGTATTTT
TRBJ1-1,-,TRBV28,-,CASSLLTANTEAFF,TGTGCCAGCAGTTTATTGACAGCGAACACTGAAGCTTTCTTT
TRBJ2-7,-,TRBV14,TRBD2,CASSRNGLAGEYEQYF,TGTGCCAGCAGCCGTAACGGACTAGCGGGAGAATACGAGCAGTACTTC
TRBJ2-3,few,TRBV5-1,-,CASSLGGVSDTQYF,TGCGCCAGCAGCTTGGGGGGGGTGTCGGATACGCAGTATTTT
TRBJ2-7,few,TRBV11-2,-,CASSGTPYEQYF,TGTGCCAGCAGCGGAACCCCCTACGAGCAGTACTTC
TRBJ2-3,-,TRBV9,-,CASSVDKPPTQYF,TGTGCCAGCAGCGTAGACAAGCCCCCTACGCAGTATTTT
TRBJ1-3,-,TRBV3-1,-,CASSREWSGNTIYF,TGTGCCAGCAGCCGCGAATGGTCTGGAAACACCATATATTTT
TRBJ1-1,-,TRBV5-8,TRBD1,CASRRTGIEKAFF,TGTGCCAGCAGAAGGACAGGGATCGAGAAAGCTTTCTTT
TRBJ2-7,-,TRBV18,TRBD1,CASSRMGQRSYEQYF,TGTGCCAGCTCACGAATGGGACAGCGCTCCTACGAGCAGTACTTC
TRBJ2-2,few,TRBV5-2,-,CASNGAGGPGELFF,TGTGCCAGCAACGGAGCGGGAGGCCCCGGGGAGCTGTTTTTT
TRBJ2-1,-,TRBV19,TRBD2,CASSDGLAEYNEQFF,TGTGCCAGTAGCGACGGACTAGCAGAATACAATGAGCAGTTCTTC
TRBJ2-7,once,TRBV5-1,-,CASSLAEGSHSYEQYF,TGCGCCAGCAGCTTGGCGGAGGGCTCCCACTCCTACGAGCAGTACTTC
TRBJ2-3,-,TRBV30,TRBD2,CAETSGDADTQYF,TGTGCAGAGACTAGCGGGGACGCAGATACGCAGTATTTT
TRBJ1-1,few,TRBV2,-,CASIWDGSTEAFF,TGTGCCAGCATTTGGGACGGGAGCACTGAAGCTTTCTTT
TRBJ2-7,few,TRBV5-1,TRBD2,CASSIAGGLSYEQYF,TGCGCCAGCAGCATAGCGGGAGGCCTTTCCTACGAGCAGTACTTC
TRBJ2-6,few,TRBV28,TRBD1,CASSFMTLDRAGANVLTF,TGTGCCAGCAGCTTTATGACCTTGGACAGGGCTGGGGCCAACGTCCTGACTTTC
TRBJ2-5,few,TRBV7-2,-,CASSLHRGGQETQYF,TGTGCCAGCAGCTTACATAGGGGCGGGCAAGAGACCCAGTACTTC
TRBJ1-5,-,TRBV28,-,CASSFAGMSQPQHF,TGTGCCAGCAGTTTTGCAGGGATGAGTCAGCCCCAGCATTTT